The entry that follows covers one T cell receptor (beta chain) sequence. This entry is derived from a study of blood T cell repertoires in COVID-19. Study as a whole: Samples of COVID-19 (acute and convalescent) were obtained from the United States, Italy and Spain.

With V trimmed by 10 bases and J by 6 bases, 18 bases remained unmatched. CDR3 size: 16 residues. CDR1 and CDR2 (germline): SGHAT, FQNNGV. Authors' analysis steps: It was from reference gene primer amplification that nucleated cell counts were estimated. Only in-frame clones appear in the TCRdb table, and some are missing; sequencing was by immunoSEQ multiplex PCR. V and J calls and clone size follow that table, whereas D and trimming were derived from the DNA. The profile covers around 150,000 clones, with 75% to 90% appearing a single time and 3% taken by the ten largest. The chain links TRBV11-2 to TRBJ2-1; 7 nucleotides agree with TRBD1. The source material was peripheral blood. The receptor was isolated from an older woman with active COVID-19. The CDR3 reads CATATRDRVFGNEQFF. CDR3 coding DNA: TGTGCCACCGCAACCCGGGACAGAGTTTTTGGCAATGAGCAGTTCTTC.